This entry is about one T cell receptor beta chain. Its antigen is undetermined. This record comes from a study of T cell repertoires in aging, cancer and after chemotherapy. Study-wide results and caveats: Age-matched healthy donors had significantly more diverse, less clonal blood TCR repertoires than untreated cancer patients.

Peripheral blood genomic DNA, not sorted cells or RNA, was the template. A mixed TRB-A/B primer pool amplified rearranged TRB by multiplex touch-down PCR. TCRdb reanalysed the multiplex PCR reads using MiXCR and keeps one entry per CDR3 protein. The table has roughly 2,000 distinct CDR3 sequences, 20% to 25% seen once. The sample comprised blood. The receptor was isolated from a human donor with a solid tumor.

CDR3 protein: CATRGQGATGELFF. Written as DNA, the CDR3 is TGTGCCACCCGGGGACAGGGGGCGACCGGGGAGCTGTTTTTT. This chain uses TRBV24-1 with TRBJ2-2; 12 bases match TRBD1. The germline gives CDR1 KGHDR, CDR2 SFDVKD. V trimming: 9 bases; J trimming: 5 bases; junction bases outside the gene matches: 3. The CDR3 consists of 14 residues.